This T cell receptor (beta chain) stems from a study of cytomegalovirus exposure and HLA in healthy donors. Study-wide findings and caveats: A later analysis showed that HLA-associated TCR beta chains had undergone more clonal expansion than equally common others. TCR beta V- and J-gene trimming, according to a later analysis, was linked to a missense DCLRE1C variant. DRB1 had the most TCR associations and HLA-C the fewest, a later analysis found, with rates varying by HLA locus.

A remark on this clone: Antigen: not known.

Every donor was a healthy person donating bone marrow. The PCR made use of 60 Vbeta and 13 Jbeta primers. Sequenced by immunoSEQ multiplex PCR; TCRdb stores in-frame clones only, minus some. The sample consists of hundreds of thousands of clones, 65% to 80% of them appearing once. The TCR comes from a girl aged 2 to 9 in good health and CMV-seronegative. Source material: PBMCs.

CDR3 sequence (DNA): TGTGCCAGCAGCCCATTAATCTATCACACCGGGGAGCTGTTTTTT. Its protein product is CASSPLIYHTGELFF. The chain uses TRBV4-2 and TRBJ2-2; D is undetermined. CDR3 length: 15 residues. Trimming stripped 4 bases from V and 3 bases from J, with 12 bases between. Germline CDR1 is LGHNA and CDR2 is YNFKEQ.